The rows below give T cell receptor beta chains drawn from one sample of a study of blood T cells in healthy people across ages. TCRdb reprocessed the 5' RACE reads with MiXCR, giving one entry per CDR3 protein. The sample gives 850,000 to 1,000,000 distinct CDR3 sequences, roughly 51% of which show up once; roughly 23% is in the top ten. What was sequenced was blood. The source of these receptors is a woman aged 55 to 70 in good health. Each CDR3 is given with its conserved first and last residue. D genes are given only for firm matches. Size tells how often a clone was seen (once, few, many) or the class of an expanded clone, and some rows leave it out.

j_call clone_size d_call v_call cdr3_aa cdr3_nt
TRBJ1-2 NA NA TRBV27 CASTQKPNYGYTF TGTGCCAGCACCCAAAAGCCTAACTATGGCTACACCTTC
TRBJ2-7 NA NA TRBV29-1 CSVRSVENTYEQYF TGCAGCGTTAGAAGTGTCGAAAACACCTACGAGCAGTACTTC
TRBJ2-3 NA NA TRBV13 CASSLGTAEFGTDTQYF TGTGCCAGCAGCTTAGGTACAGCGGAGTTCGGCACAGATACGCAGTATTTT
TRBJ1-2 NA NA TRBV28 CASSFLFMEANYGYTF TGTGCCAGCAGTTTCCTCTTTATGGAAGCTAACTATGGCTACACCTTC
TRBJ2-3 few NA TRBV29-1 CSVARGEADTQYF TGCAGCGTTGCAAGGGGTGAAGCAGATACGCAGTATTTT
TRBJ2-7 NA NA TRBV28 CASSPIPGSSYEQYF TGTGCCAGCAGTCCGATTCCAGGGAGCTCCTACGAGCAGTACTTC
TRBJ2-7 few NA TRBV20-1 CSAMVGGYEQYF TGCAGTGCTATGGTGGGAGGCTACGAGCAGTACTTC
TRBJ1-5 NA NA TRBV29-1 CSVEDGRDQPQHF TGCAGCGTTGAAGATGGCCGGGATCAGCCCCAGCATTTT
TRBJ2-2 NA NA TRBV4-2 CASSQGLQVNTGELFF TGTGCCAGCAGCCAAGGGCTTCAGGTGAACACCGGGGAGCTGTTTTTT
TRBJ1-3 NA NA TRBV12-3/TRBV12-4 CASSFGNSGNTIYF TGTGCCAGCAGTTTTGGGAACTCTGGAAACACCATATATTTT
TRBJ2-5 NA TRBD2 TRBV20-1 CSTLASGRKTQYF TGCAGTACATTAGCTAGCGGGAGAAAGACCCAGTACTTC